A single sample gave rise to the 15 T cell receptor beta chains below, sequenced in a study of blood T cell repertoires in COVID-19. Sequencing used immunoSEQ multiplex PCR; TCRdb keeps in-frame clones, though not all of them. The sample has around 270,000 clones, around 84% seen once; the top ten hold around 4%. Sequencing used peripheral blood. The receptors come from a man between 60 and 75 years old with acute or convalescent COVID-19.

The chain combines TRBV6-1 with TRBJ1-5; the D gene is possibly TRBD1 (5 bases). V was cut by 0 bases and J by 7 bases, with 10 bases left in between. From germline, CDR1 is MNHNS and CDR2 SASEGT. This CDR3 comprises 14 residues. CDR3 loop: CASSEAQGRQPQHF. CDR3 nucleotides: TGTGCCAGCAGTGAAGCGCAGGGCCGGCAGCCCCAGCATTTT.

The count of this clone is one. V and J are TRBV6-6 and TRBJ1-5; D is ambiguous. Germline CDR1 reads MNHNY; CDR2 reads SVGAGI (reference sequence). The V end lost 7 bases, the J end lost 6 bases, and 16 bases lay between the germline ends. The CDR3 sequence is 14 residues long. The CDR3 DNA follows: TGTGCCAGCAAGGAGGGTGACGGTAGTCAGCCCCAGCATTTT. Translation: CASKEGDGSQPQHF.

This sequence joins TRBV11-2 and TRBJ2-7, with 13 bases that match TRBD2. J gave up 3 bases and V 3 bases, and 2 bases lay outside the gene matches. From germline, CDR1 is SGHAT and CDR2 FQNNGV. The CDR3 covers 15 residues. The CDR3 DNA sequence: TGTGCCAGCAGCTTGACTAGCGGGGGGCACTACGAGCAGTACTTC. Translation gives CASSLTSGGHYEQYF.

The chain employs TRBV14 and TRBJ2-3; D is perhaps TRBD2 (5 bases). From germline, CDR1 is SGHDN and CDR2 FVKESK. V was cut by 1 base and J by 3 bases, with 5 bases left in between. The CDR3 has 13 residues. CDR3 sequence reads: CASSQAGTDTQYF. In nucleotides, the CDR3 is TGTGCCAGCAGCCAAGCGGGGACAGATACGCAGTATTTT. Full variable domain (missing parts from reference TRBV14 and TRBJ2-3): EAGVTQFPSHSVIEKGQTVTLRCDPISGHDNLYWYRRVMGKEIKFLLHFVKESKQDESGMPNNRFLAERTGGTYSTLKVQPAELEDSGVYFCASSQAGTDTQYFGPGTRLTVL.

The rearrangement joins TRBV7-3 to TRBJ2-7; maybe TRBD2 (5 bases). The CDR3 spans 19 residues. Germline values: CDR1 SGHTA, CDR2 FQGTGA. With 4 bases removed from V and 2 bases from J, the gap between germline ends came to 27 bases. CDR3 region: CASSSNAWIRSLRAYEQYF. In nucleotides, the CDR3 is TGTGCCAGCAGCTCAAACGCCTGGATCAGGTCCCTGCGGGCCTACGAGCAGTACTTC.

The J gene is TRBJ1-5, the V gene TRBV7-2; the D gene is possibly TRBD1 (5 bases). The V and J ends lost 2 bases and 3 bases respectively, with 11 bases between them. CDR3 length: 15 residues. Germline loops: CDR1 SGHTA, CDR2 FQGNSA. CDR3 residues: CASSLSGSYNQPQHF. As DNA, the CDR3 is TGTGCCAGCAGCTTATCAGGGTCCTACAATCAGCCCCAGCATTTT.

The chain uses TRBV7-3 and TRBJ1-2; D is unresolved. Germline loops: CDR1 SGHTA, CDR2 FQGTGA. Trimming shortened V by 5 bases and J by 7 bases, and 14 bases separated the two germline ends. The CDR3 runs 13 residues. CDR3 region: CASSNSPLSGYTF. Written as DNA, the CDR3 is TGTGCCAGCAGCAACAGCCCCCTAAGTGGCTACACCTTC. Filled out from reference TRBV7-3 and TRBJ1-2, the complete variable domain reads GAGVSQTPSNKVTEKGKYVELRCDPISGHTALYWYRQSLGQGPEFLIYFQGTGAADDSGLPNDRFFAVRPEGSVSTLKIQRTERGDSAVYLCASSNSPLSGYTFGSGTRLTVV.

V usage is TRBV6-5 and J usage is TRBJ1-4, with TRBD1 matching 7 bases. This CDR3 has 14 amino acids. Germline lookup yields CDR1 MNHEY and CDR2 SVGAGI. Trimming took 5 bases from V and 6 from J; bases not matched to a gene: 6. This chain's CDR3 is CASSHDRVDEKLFF. The CDR3 nucleotides are TGTGCCAGCAGTCACGACAGGGTGGATGAAAAACTGTTTTTT.

The chain couples TRBV3-1 (or the pseudogene TRBV3-2) to TRBJ2-5; no definite D call. The CDR3 has 15 residues. V lost 0 bases and J lost 0, with 8 bases in between. Looked up from germline, CDR1 is LGHDT and CDR2 is YNNKEL (reference sequence). The CDR3 is CASSQEVEHQETQYF. The CDR3 region has the DNA TGTGCCAGCAGCCAAGAAGTAGAGCACCAAGAGACCCAGTACTTC.

The chain links TRBV27 to TRBJ2-5; 12 bases align to TRBD2. CDR1 and CDR2 from the germline V gene are MNHEY and SMNVEV (reference sequence). Unmatched junction bases numbered 20, after V lost 2 bases and J lost 7 bases. The CDR3 covers 20 residues. The CDR3 is CASSLLASGRAGVSWGTQYF. DNA for the CDR3: TGTGCCAGCAGTTTACTGGCTAGCGGGAGGGCCGGGGTCTCCTGGGGGACCCAGTACTTC.

The chain combines TRBV9 with TRBJ1-5; 8 nucleotides align to TRBD1. V dropped 1 base and J dropped 6; count of bases not matched to a gene: 9. CDR3 length equals 16 residues. Germline CDR1 is SGDLS and CDR2 is YYNGEE. CDR3: CASSVTQGARSQPQHF. As DNA, the CDR3 is TGTGCCAGCAGCGTAACCCAGGGGGCGAGATCTCAGCCCCAGCATTTT. Together with reference TRBV9 and TRBJ1-5, the CDR3 gives the full variable domain: DSGVTQTPKHLITATGQRVTLRCSPRSGDLSVYWYQQSLDQGLQFLIQYYNGEERAKGNILERFSAQQFPDLHSELNLSSLELGDSALYFCASSVTQGARSQPQHFGDGTRLSIL.

The chain employs TRBV27 and TRBJ1-5, with TRBD1 matching 8 bases. This CDR3 has 17 residues. With V trimmed by 5 bases and J by 2 bases, 11 bases remained unmatched. Germline lookup yields CDR1 MNHEY and CDR2 SMNVEV (reference sequence). The CDR3 sequence is CASSPDRAILGNQPQHF. The CDR3, as DNA: TGTGCCAGCAGTCCGGACAGGGCAATTCTGGGCAATCAGCCCCAGCATTTT.

The rearrangement joins TRBV12-3 or TRBV12-4 to TRBJ2-2; D is uncertain. The V end was cut by 7 bases, the J end by 3 bases, with 6 bases between. The CDR3 contains 12 residues. The CDR3 region is CASTLDTGELFF. The DNA for the CDR3 is TGTGCCAGCACCCTTGACACCGGGGAGCTGTTTTTT.

The chain recombines TRBV3-1 (or the pseudogene TRBV3-2) with TRBJ2-7; TRBD1 matches 9 bases. From germline, CDR1 is LGHDT and CDR2 YNNKEL (reference sequence). Germline trimming cut 4 bases from V and 3 bases from J; bases unmatched to any gene: 1. CDR3 size: 13 residues. This chain's CDR3 is CASSPTGGYEQYF. CDR3 nucleotide sequence: TGTGCCAGCAGCCCGACAGGGGGCTACGAGCAGTACTTC.

The chain recombines TRBV6-5 with TRBJ1-1, with TRBD1 as a possible D gene (6 bases). With 6 bases removed from V and 11 bases from J, the gap between germline ends came to 19 bases. The germline CDR1 and CDR2 sequences are MNHEY and SVGAGI. CDR3 size: 13 residues. The CDR3 loop reads CASRARQVLNAFF. The CDR3 DNA is TGTGCCAGCAGGGCGAGACAGGTATTGAACGCTTTCTTT.